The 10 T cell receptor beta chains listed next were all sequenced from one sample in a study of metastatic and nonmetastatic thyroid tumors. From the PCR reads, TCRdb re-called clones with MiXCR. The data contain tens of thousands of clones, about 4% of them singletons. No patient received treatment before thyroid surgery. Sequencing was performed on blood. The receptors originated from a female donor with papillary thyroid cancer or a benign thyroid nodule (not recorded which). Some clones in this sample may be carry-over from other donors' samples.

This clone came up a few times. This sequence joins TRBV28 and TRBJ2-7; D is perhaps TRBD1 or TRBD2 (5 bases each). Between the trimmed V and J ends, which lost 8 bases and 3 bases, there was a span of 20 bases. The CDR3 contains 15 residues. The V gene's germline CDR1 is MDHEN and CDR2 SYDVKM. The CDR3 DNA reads TGTGCCAGCTACACCTCCGGGACCCAGGGCTACGAGCAGTACTTC. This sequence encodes CASYTSGTQGYEQYF.

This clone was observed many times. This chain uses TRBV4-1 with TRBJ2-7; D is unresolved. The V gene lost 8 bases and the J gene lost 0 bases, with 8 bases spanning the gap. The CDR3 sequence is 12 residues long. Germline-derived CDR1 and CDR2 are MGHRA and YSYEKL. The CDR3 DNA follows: TGCGCCAGCGGTGTAGACTCCTACGAGCAGTACTTC. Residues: CASGVDSYEQYF.

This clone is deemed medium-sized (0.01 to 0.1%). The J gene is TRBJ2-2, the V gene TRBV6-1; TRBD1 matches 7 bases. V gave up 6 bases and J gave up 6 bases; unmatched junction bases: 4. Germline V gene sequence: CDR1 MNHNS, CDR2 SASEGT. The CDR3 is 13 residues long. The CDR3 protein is CASRVQGPGELFF. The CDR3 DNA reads TGTGCCAGCAGAGTACAGGGGCCCGGGGAGCTGTTTTTT.

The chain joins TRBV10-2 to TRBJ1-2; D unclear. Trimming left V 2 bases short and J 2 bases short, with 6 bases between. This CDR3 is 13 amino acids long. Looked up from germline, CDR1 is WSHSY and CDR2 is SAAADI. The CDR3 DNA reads TGCGCCAGCAGTGAGCAGAGGAACTATGGCTACACCTTC. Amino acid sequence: CASSEQRNYGYTF.

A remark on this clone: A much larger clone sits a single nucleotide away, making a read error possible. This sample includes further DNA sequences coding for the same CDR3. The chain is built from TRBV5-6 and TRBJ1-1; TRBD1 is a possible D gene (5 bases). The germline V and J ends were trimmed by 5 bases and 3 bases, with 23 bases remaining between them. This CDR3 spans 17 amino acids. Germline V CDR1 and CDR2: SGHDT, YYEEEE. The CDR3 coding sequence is TGTGCCAGCAGTAGGCCCGGGACCCCTTCCCAGGACACTGAAGCTTTCTTT. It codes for CASSRPGTPSQDTEAFF.

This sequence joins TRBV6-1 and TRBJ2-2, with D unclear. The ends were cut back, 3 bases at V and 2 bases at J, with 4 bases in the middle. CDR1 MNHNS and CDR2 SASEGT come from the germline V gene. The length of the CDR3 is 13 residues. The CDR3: CASSDGNTGELFF. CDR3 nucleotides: TGTGCCAGCAGTGACGGTAACACCGGGGAGCTGTTTTTT.

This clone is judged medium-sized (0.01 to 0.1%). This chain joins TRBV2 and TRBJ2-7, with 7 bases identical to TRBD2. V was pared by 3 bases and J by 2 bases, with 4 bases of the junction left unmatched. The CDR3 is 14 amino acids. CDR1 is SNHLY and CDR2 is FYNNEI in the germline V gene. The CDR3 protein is CASSEWRGTYEQYF. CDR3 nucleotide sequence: TGTGCCAGCAGTGAGTGGCGGGGGACCTACGAGCAGTACTTC.

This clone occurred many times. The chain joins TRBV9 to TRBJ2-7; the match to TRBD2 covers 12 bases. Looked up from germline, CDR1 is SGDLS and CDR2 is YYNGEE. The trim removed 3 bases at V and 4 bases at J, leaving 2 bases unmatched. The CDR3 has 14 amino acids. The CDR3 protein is CASSAGLAGYEQYF. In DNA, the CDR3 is TGTGCCAGCAGCGCGGGACTAGCGGGTTACGAGCAGTACTTC.

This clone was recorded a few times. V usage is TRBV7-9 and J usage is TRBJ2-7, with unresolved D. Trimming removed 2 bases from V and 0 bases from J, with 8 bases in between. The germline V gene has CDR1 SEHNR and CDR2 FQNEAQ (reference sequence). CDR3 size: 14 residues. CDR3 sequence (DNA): TGTGCCAGCAGCTTATACAGTAGCTCCTACGAGCAGTACTTC. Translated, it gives CASSLYSSSYEQYF.

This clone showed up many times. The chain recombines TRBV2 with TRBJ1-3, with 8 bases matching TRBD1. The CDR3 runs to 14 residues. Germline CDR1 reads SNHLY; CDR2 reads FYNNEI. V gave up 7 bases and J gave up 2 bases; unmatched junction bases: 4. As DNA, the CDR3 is TGTGCCAGCACTCTGGGACAGGCTGGAAACACCATATATTTT. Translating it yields CASTLGQAGNTIYF.